This TCR beta chain was sequenced for a study of T cell clonotyping in hematopoietic cell transplantation. Findings and limits, study-wide: After transplant, recipient diversity fell while pathologically expanded clonotypes grew through day 180.

Measured with immunoSEQ multiplex PCR; TCRdb has only the in-frame clones, and not every one. The sample has about 8,000 clones; 81% are singletons. The germline CDR1 and CDR2 sequences are SGHNT and YYREEE (reference sequence). The CDR3 is 14 residues long. The trim removed 6 bases at V and 3 bases at J, leaving 9 bases unmatched. Points on this clone: Its antigen is still unknown.

This rearrangement joins TRBV5-4 to TRBJ2-7; 7 nucleotides match TRBD1. This TCR came from a female patient aged 45-60 years who had an allogeneic stem cell transplant from an unrelated donor, so the T cells may come from the graft donor. Some clones in this sample may be carry-over from other donors' samples. Sequences were derived from peripheral blood mononuclear cells, sampled 180 days after allogeneic stem cell transplant. CDR3 sequence: CASTVGPGGYEQYF. CDR3 sequence (DNA): TGTGCCAGCACCGTAGGGCCAGGGGGCTACGAGCAGTACTTC.